Listed here are 6 T cell receptor beta chains from one sample, sequenced in a study of T cells in Graves' hyperthyroidism and ophthalmopathy. RNA transcripts provided the source from which TCR beta CDR3 regions were amplified. TCR CDR3 underwent first-round RT-PCR with the HTBI primer set. MiXCR, applied by TCRdb to the multiplex PCR reads, yields one record per CDR3 protein. The sample carries hundreds of thousands of distinct CDR3 sequences, roughly 40% recorded once. Sequenced input: blood. These receptors originate from a man aged 18 to 35 with Graves' hyperthyroidism.

V is TRBV14 and J is TRBJ2-7; D is undetermined. The germline V gene encodes CDR1 SGHDN and CDR2 FVKESK. This CDR3 region has 13 residues. The V end lost 2 bases, the J end lost 3 bases, and 8 bases lay between the germline ends. The CDR3, as DNA: TGTGCCAGCAGCCAATTGCGGATCTACGAGCAGTACTTC. Translating it yields CASSQLRIYEQYF.

A single count supports this clonotype. A much larger clone lies one base from this, so it may be a read error. The V call is TRBV19, the J call TRBJ1-6, with D possibly being TRBD1 (5 bases). CDR3 length: 13 residues. V lost 3 bases and J 10 bases, leaving 10 bases between the germline ends. Germline V gene lookup returns CDR1 LNHDA and CDR2 SQIVND (reference sequence). The CDR3 nucleotides are TGTGCCAGTAGTATCCTACAGGACTCACCCCTCCACTTT. This sequence encodes CASSILQDSPLHF.

Comment on this clonotype: A read error may be the cause here, since a much bigger clone is one base away. CDR3 in DNA: TGTGCCAGCAGCTTAGGCGTGGGGTGGGAGCAGTGCTTC. It translates to CASSLGVGWEQCF. The chain uses TRBV2 and TRBJ2-7, with TRBD2 as a possible D gene (5 bases). CDR1 and CDR2 (germline): SNHLY, FYNNEI. This CDR3 contains 13 residues.

Comment on this clonotype: Just one base apart from a much larger clone, this may be a read error. The V call is TRBV20-1, the J call TRBJ1-4; D is uncertain. The CDR3 length is 13 residues. Looked up from germline, CDR1 is DFQATT and CDR2 is SNEGSKA (reference sequence). The germline V and J ends were trimmed by 1 base and 7 bases, with 10 bases remaining between them. The CDR3 region has the DNA TGCAGTGCTAGAGGGACTCGAAGTGAAAAACTGTTTTTT. The encoded protein is CSARGTRSEKLFF.

This clonotype was detected ten times or more. The chain recombines TRBV7-9 with TRBJ2-7; no clear D. The V gene lost 3 bases and the J gene lost 6 bases, with 9 bases spanning the gap. Germline CDR1 reads SEHNR; CDR2 reads FQNEAQ (reference sequence). The CDR3 is 12 amino acids. In DNA form, the CDR3 reads TGTGCCAGCAGCTTGTACCCCAGCGAGCAGTACTTC. Translation gives CASSLYPSEQYF.

This clonotype has a handful of counts. The chain joins TRBV5-1 to TRBJ1-1, with D uncertain. The CDR3 has 15 amino acids. The V and J ends lost 3 bases and 1 base respectively, with 13 bases between them. The V gene's germline CDR1 is SGHRS and CDR2 YFSETQ. The CDR3 DNA reads as TGCGCCAGCAGCTGGGCCATTGTCACGAACACTGAAGCTTTCTTT. Protein: CASSWAIVTNTEAFF.